Listed here are 14 T cell receptor beta chains from one sample, sequenced in a study of technical replicates of blood from four donors. Clones were read by immunoSEQ multiplex PCR, and TCRdb kept only the in-frame ones, dropping some. The sample lists around 74,000 clones, approximately 86% seen once, with about 5.1% in the top ten. The specimen sequenced was PBMCs. These receptor sequences come from a human donor in good health. Some clones in this sample may be carry-over from other donors' samples.

The rearrangement links TRBV7-6 to TRBJ2-1, with 8 positions matching TRBD1. Germline values: CDR1 SGHVS, CDR2 FNYEAQ. This CDR3 spans 15 amino acids. The J segment lost 6 bases and the V segment lost 3 bases, leaving 7 bases of the junction unmatched. This CDR3 is CASSFWTGSVNEQFF. The CDR3, as DNA: TGTGCCAGCAGCTTTTGGACAGGGAGTGTCAATGAGCAGTTCTTC. Complete variable domain (other parts from reference TRBV7-6 and TRBJ2-1): GAGVSQSPRYKVTKRGQDVALRCDPISGHVSLYWYRQALGQGPEFLTYFNYEAQQDKSGLPNDRFSAERPEGSISTLTIQRTEQRDSAMYRCASSFWTGSVNEQFFGPGTRLTVL.

This chain connects TRBV10-3 to TRBJ1-4; D is perhaps TRBD1 (5 bases). Germline CDR1 is ENHRY and CDR2 is SYGVKD. V was clipped by 2 bases and J by 5 bases, with 6 bases between them. This CDR3 is 13 amino acids long. The CDR3 sequence is CAISERGNEKLFF. For the CDR3, the DNA is TGTGCCATCAGTGAGCGGGGGAATGAAAAACTGTTTTTT.

The chain is built from TRBV30 and TRBJ2-7; 13 bases match TRBD2. Trimming took 5 bases from V and 7 from J; bases not matched to a gene: 5. The CDR3 is made up of 13 amino acids. Germline V CDR1 and CDR2: GTSNPN, SVGIG (reference sequence). CDR3 in DNA: TGTGCCTGGCGACTAGCGGGAGGATATGAGCAGTACTTC. This codes for CAWRLAGGYEQYF.

This chain connects TRBV6-1 to TRBJ2-3; weak D call: TRBD2 (5 bases). With 6 bases removed from V and 3 bases from J, the gap between germline ends came to 16 bases. The germline gives CDR1 MNHNS, CDR2 SASEGT. The CDR3 has 15 residues. The CDR3 nucleotides are TGTGCCAGCAGACCTTCGAGCGGATATACAGATACGCAGTATTTT. Translation: CASRPSSGYTDTQYF.

The CDR3 loop is CASSAVDDTEAFF. In nucleotides, the CDR3 is TGTGCCAGCAGCGCAGTCGATGACACTGAAGCTTTCTTT. The V gene is TRBV9, the J gene TRBJ1-1, with D uncertain. The CDR3 has 13 amino acids. V lost 3 bases, J lost 3 bases, and 9 bases lay in between. Germline lookup yields CDR1 SGDLS and CDR2 YYNGEE.

This clone was counted between two and nine times. The chain combines TRBV30 with TRBJ2-5; the D gene is possibly TRBD2 (6 bases). The CDR3 is 15 residues long. The V and J ends lost 4 bases and 5 bases respectively, with 20 bases between them. The germline CDR1 and CDR2 sequences are GTSNPN and SVGIG (reference sequence). CDR3 coding DNA: TGTGCCTGGAACACGCAGGAGACTGGGGGGGAGACCCAGTACTTC. Residues: CAWNTQETGGETQYF.

The V and J genes are TRBV7-9 and TRBJ1-2; D is perhaps TRBD1 (6 bases). The V and J ends lost 5 bases and 6 bases respectively, with 16 bases between them. The CDR3 is 14 amino acids. Germline V CDR1 and CDR2: SEHNR, FQNEAQ (reference sequence). The CDR3 DNA is TGTGCCAGCAGCCCCAACTCAGGGGCCAATGGCTACACCTTC. It specifies CASSPNSGANGYTF.

This chain connects TRBV12-5 to TRBJ1-6; the D gene is possibly TRBD1 (6 bases). Trimming removed 0 bases from V and 5 bases from J, with 17 bases in between. The germline V gene encodes CDR1 LGHNT and CDR2 FRNRAP. The CDR3 totals 18 residues. The CDR3 bases are TGTGCTAGTGGTTTGGTTCTGGGACAAAGATTAGATAATTCACCCCTCCACTTT. Amino acid sequence: CASGLVLGQRLDNSPLHF.

V usage is TRBV2 and J usage is TRBJ2-1; 13 nucleotides match TRBD2. This CDR3 comprises 15 residues. V lost 5 bases to trimming and J lost 9 bases; unmatched junction nucleotides: 7. Germline values: CDR1 SNHLY, CDR2 FYNNEI. CDR3 coding DNA: TGTGCCAGCAGTCCCGGGACTAGCGGGGCGGGTGAGCAGTTCTTC. This gives the protein CASSPGTSGAGEQFF. The full variable domain, rest sourced from reference TRBV2 and TRBJ2-1, is EPEVTQTPSHQVTQMGQEVILRCVPISNHLYFYWYRQILGQKVEFLVSFYNNEISEKSEIFDDQFSVERPDGSNFTLKIRSTKLEDSAMYFCASSPGTSGAGEQFFGPGTRLTVL.

The chain carries TRBV19 and TRBJ1-1; D gene unclear. Germline loops: CDR1 LNHDA, CDR2 SQIVND (reference sequence). Deletions cut 1 base from V and 7 bases from J, with 13 bases between. CDR3 length equals 14 residues. The CDR3 is CASSIAWSNYEAFF. CDR3 DNA: TGTGCCAGTAGTATAGCCTGGAGCAATTATGAAGCTTTCTTT.

This clone was recorded only once. The V gene is TRBV13, the J gene TRBJ2-3, with 7 bases fitting TRBD1. CDR3 length equals 15 residues. Losses at the gene ends were 5 bases for V and 11 bases for J; bases not matched to a gene: 16. CDR1 and CDR2 from the germline V gene are PRHDT and FYEKMQ (reference sequence). The CDR3 region has the DNA TGTGCCAGCAGCGAACAGGGGACCCCGTTGGGTGAGCAGTATTTT. This translates into CASSEQGTPLGEQYF.

V gene TRBV7-8 combines with J gene TRBJ2-3; TRBD2 aligns across 12 bases. Losses at the gene ends were 1 base for V and 4 bases for J; bases not matched to a gene: 6. The germline V gene has CDR1 SGHVS and CDR2 FQNEAQ. CDR3 length equals 17 residues. The CDR3 DNA is TGTGCCAGCAGCTTAGGTCGGCTAGCGGGAGGGGCAGATACGCAGTATTTT. It codes for CASSLGRLAGGADTQYF.

DNA of the CDR3: TGTGCCAGCAGTTTTGGGCGTTCACCCCTCCACTTT. It translates to CASSFGRSPLHF. This chain connects TRBV27 to TRBJ1-6; no clear D. Looked up from germline, CDR1 is MNHEY and CDR2 is SMNVEV (reference sequence). This CDR3 spans 12 amino acids. With 3 bases removed from V and 9 bases from J, the gap between germline ends came to 6 bases.

The chain couples TRBV18 to TRBJ2-7; D uncertain. The germline CDR1 and CDR2 sequences are KGHSH and LQKENI. This CDR3 has 16 amino acids. Trimming shortened V by 0 bases and J by 3 bases, and 15 bases separated the two germline ends. The CDR3 DNA reads TGTGCCAGCTCACCACCGCTCCGGCAGGCGTACTACGAGCAGTACTTC. Protein product: CASSPPLRQAYYEQYF.